This TCR beta chain was identified in a study of cytomegalovirus exposure and HLA in healthy donors. Points from the study as a whole: Researchers counted about 150 TCR beta chains as cytomegalovirus-associated. In vitro checks showed that a few CMV-associated chains really do target CMV antigens. A classifier reportedly called cytomegalovirus status with high sensitivity and specificity.

About this clone: Its specificity is unknown.

Here immunoSEQ multiplex PCR was the method, and the copy in TCRdb shows in-frame clones only, minus some. The profile covers about 220,000 clones, with approximately 86% appearing a single time and about 2.9% taken by the ten largest. Donors came from a validation cohort of over a hundred subjects, distinct from the first 666-subject cohort. CDR3 size: 12 residues. Trimming stripped 5 bases from V and 7 bases from J, with 11 bases between. The germline V gene encodes CDR1 SGHAT and CDR2 FQNNGV. The rearrangement uses TRBV11-2 and TRBJ1-1; D may be TRBD1 (5 bases). Sequencing was done on a sample of PBMCs. The source is a woman aged 18 to 35 in good health and CMV-seronegative. This CDR3 reads CASSRTGIEAFF. DNA of the CDR3: TGTGCCAGCAGCCGTACAGGAATTGAAGCTTTCTTT.